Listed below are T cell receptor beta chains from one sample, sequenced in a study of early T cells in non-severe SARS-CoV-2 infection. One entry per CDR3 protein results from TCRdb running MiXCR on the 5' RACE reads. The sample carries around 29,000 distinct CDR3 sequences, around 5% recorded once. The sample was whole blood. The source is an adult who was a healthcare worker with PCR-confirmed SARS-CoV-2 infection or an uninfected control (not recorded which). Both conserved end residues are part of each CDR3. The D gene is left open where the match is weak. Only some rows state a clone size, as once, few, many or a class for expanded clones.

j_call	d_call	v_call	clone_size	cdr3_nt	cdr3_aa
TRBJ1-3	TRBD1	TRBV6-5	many	TGTGCCAGCAGTTACGGAACAGGGGGCTTTGGAAACACCATATATTTT	CASSYGTGGFGNTIYF
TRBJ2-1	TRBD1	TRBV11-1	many	TGTGCCAGCAGATCCCGGGACAGCACTTACAATGAGCAGTTCTTC	CASRSRDSTYNEQFF
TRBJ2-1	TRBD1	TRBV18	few	TGTGCCAGCTCACCCGGACAGGGGGCAAATGAGCAGTTCTTC	CASSPGQGANEQFF
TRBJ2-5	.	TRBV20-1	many	TGCAGTGCTAGTAAAGTTGGGGGGAAAGAGACCCAGTACTTC	CSASKVGGKETQYF
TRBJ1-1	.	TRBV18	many	TGTGCCAGCTCCCCCCAGTGGGACACTGAAGCTTTCTTT	CASSPQWDTEAFF
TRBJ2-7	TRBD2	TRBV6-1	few	TGTGCCAGCAGGCCAGCGGGAGGGGTCTACGAGCAGTACTTC	CASRPAGGVYEQYF
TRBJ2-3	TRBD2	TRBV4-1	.	TGCGCCAGCAGCCAAGACCGGACTAGCGGGAGAGATACGCAGTATTTT	CASSQDRTSGRDTQYF
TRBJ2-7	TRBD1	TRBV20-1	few	TGCAGTGCCCCGACAGGGAACGAGCAGTACTTC	CSAPTGNEQYF
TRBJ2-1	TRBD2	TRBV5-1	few	TGCGCCAGCAGCTTGGCTCCGGGAGGGGGCTACAATGAGCAGTTCTTC	CASSLAPGGGYNEQFF
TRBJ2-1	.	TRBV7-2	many	TGTGCCAGCAGCTTAGATGTAAGCGAGCAGTTCTTC	CASSLDVSEQFF
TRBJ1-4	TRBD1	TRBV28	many	TGTGCCAGCAGTTTTTTCTCCCCTTTACAGGGGGGTAAGGAAAAACTGTTTTTT	CASSFFSPLQGGKEKLFF
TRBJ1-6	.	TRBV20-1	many	TGCAGTGCAACTTATGGGAATTCACCCCTCCACTTT	CSATYGNSPLHF
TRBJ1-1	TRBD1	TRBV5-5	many	TGTGCCAGCAGCTTTCAGGGGGCGCGGAACACTGAAGCTTTCTTT	CASSFQGARNTEAFF
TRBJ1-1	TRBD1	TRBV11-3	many	TGTGCCAGCAGCCCCGGGACAGGGCAGGCCACTGAAGCTTTCTTT	CASSPGTGQATEAFF
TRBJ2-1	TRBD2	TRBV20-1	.	TGCAGTGCTAGGGATAGCGGGAGGGCTAGCAATGAGCAGTTCTTC	CSARDSGRASNEQFF
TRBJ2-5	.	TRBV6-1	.	TGTGCCAGCAGTGTAAATTTCCCCGGGGGACAAGAGACCCAGTACTTC	CASSVNFPGGQETQYF
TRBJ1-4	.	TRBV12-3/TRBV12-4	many	TGTGCCAGCAGTTTCGGCGGAAATAATGAAAAACTGTTTTTT	CASSFGGNNEKLFF
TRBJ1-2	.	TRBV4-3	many	TGCGCCAGCAGCCAAGAGGGCGATGGTGGGTTCTATGGCTACACCTTC	CASSQEGDGGFYGYTF
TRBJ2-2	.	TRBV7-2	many	TGTGCCAGCAGCTTAGAGAGCCTCAACACCGGGGAGCTGTTTTTT	CASSLESLNTGELFF
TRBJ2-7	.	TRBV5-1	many	TGCGCCAGCAGCCTAAGCCCACGGTATTATTCCGAGCAGTACTTC	CASSLSPRYYSEQYF
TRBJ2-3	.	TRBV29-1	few	TGCAGCGTGGCCGGGATCAACACAGATACGCAGTATTTT	CSVAGINTDTQYF
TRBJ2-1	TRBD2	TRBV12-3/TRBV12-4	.	TGTGCCAGCAGTTTCGGGGCGGGGACTAGCGGGAGTGGTAATGAGCAGTTCTTC	CASSFGAGTSGSGNEQFF
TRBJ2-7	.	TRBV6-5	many	TGTGCCAGCAGACACCAGGACAGAGGGGACGAGCAGTACTTC	CASRHQDRGDEQYF
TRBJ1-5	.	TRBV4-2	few	TGTGCCAGCAGCCAAGATAATTGGGACAGCAATCAGCCCCAGCATTTT	CASSQDNWDSNQPQHF
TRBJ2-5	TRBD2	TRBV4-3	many	TGCGCCAGCAGCCTCCGACTAGCGGGAAGCTTCGGTGAGACCCAGTACTTC	CASSLRLAGSFGETQYF
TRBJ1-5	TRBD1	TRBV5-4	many	TGTGCCAGCAGCTCCGGGACAGGGGAGCGGCAGCCCCAGCATTTT	CASSSGTGERQPQHF